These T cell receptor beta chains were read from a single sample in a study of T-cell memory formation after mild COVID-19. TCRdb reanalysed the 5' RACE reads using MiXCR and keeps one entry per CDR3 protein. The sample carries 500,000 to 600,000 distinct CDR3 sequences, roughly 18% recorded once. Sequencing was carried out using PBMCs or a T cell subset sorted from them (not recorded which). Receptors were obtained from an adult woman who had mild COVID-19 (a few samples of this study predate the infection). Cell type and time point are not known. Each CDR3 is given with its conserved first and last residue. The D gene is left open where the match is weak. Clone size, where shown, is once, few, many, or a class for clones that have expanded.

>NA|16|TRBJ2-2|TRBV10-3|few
TGTGCCATCAGTGACCTGGACACTGGAAACACCGGGGAGCTGTTTTTT
CAISDLDTGNTGELFF
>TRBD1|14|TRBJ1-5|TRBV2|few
TGTGCCAGCAGTATACAGGGGCCCCATCAGCCCCAGCATTTT
CASSIQGPHQPQHF
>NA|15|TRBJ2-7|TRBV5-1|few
TGCGCCAGCAGCTCCCCGGGACTGCAGCACTACGAGCAGTACTTC
CASSSPGLQHYEQYF
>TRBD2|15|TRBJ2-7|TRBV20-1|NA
TGCAGTGCCCCGGGCGGGACTAGCGGCCTCTACGAGCAGTACTTC
CSAPGGTSGLYEQYF
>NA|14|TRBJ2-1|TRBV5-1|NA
TGCGCCAGCAGCTTGGCCGTCAGGGCGAATGAGCAGTTCTTC
CASSLAVRANEQFF
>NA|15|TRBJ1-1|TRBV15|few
TGTGCCACCAGCAGAGGAGCTGGGTTGAGCACTGAAGCTTTCTTT
CATSRGAGLSTEAFF
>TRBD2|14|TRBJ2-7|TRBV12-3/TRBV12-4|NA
TGTGCCAGCAGTTTTAGTCTAGCGGGGGACGAGCAGTACTTC
CASSFSLAGDEQYF
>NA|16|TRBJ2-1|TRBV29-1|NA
TGCAGCGTTGAAGGTGACTGGCCCCTCGCCTACAATGAGCAGTTCTTC
CSVEGDWPLAYNEQFF
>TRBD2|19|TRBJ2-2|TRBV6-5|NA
TGTGCCAGCAGTCCGACTTCCCACGGGGGGAGCGGGTACACCGGGGAGCTGTTTTTT
CASSPTSHGGSGYTGELFF
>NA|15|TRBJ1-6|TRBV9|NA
TGTGCCAGCAGCGTAGACCAGGGTTATAATTCACCCCTCCACTTT
CASSVDQGYNSPLHF